This T cell receptor beta chain was recovered during a study of blood T cell repertoires in COVID-19. Profiling relied on immunoSEQ multiplex PCR, and the TCRdb table lists in-frame clones only, not all of them. The table includes more than 350,000 clones, approximately 87% detected once. The TCR sequence derives from a woman aged 25 to 39 with COVID-19, enrolled during active disease. Input material: peripheral blood.

For the CDR3, the DNA is TGTGCCACCACCCCGGGACTAGCGGGAGCGAGCACCGGGGAGCTGTTTTTT. It codes for CATTPGLAGASTGELFF. This chain links TRBV15 with TRBJ2-2; 14 positions match TRBD2. The CDR3 is 17 amino acids. Germline loops: CDR1 LNHNV, CDR2 YYDKDF (reference sequence). V dropped 7 bases and J dropped 4; count of bases not matched to a gene: 8.